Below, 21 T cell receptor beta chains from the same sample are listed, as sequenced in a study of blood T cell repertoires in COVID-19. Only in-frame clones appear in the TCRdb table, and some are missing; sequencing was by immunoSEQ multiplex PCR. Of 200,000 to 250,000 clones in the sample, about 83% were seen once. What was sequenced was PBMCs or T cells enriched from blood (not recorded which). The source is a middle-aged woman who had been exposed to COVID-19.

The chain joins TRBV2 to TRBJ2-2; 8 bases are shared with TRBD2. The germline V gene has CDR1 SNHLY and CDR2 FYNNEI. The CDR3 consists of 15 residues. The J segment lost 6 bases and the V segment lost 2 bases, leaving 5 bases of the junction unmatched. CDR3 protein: CASSESGLGSGELFF. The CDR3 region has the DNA TGTGCCAGCAGTGAATCGGGACTAGGATCCGGGGAGCTGTTTTTT.

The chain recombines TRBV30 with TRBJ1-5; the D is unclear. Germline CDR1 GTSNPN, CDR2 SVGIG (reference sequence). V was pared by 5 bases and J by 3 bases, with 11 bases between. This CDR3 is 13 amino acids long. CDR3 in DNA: TGTGCCTGGGGCCAGTCTTCCAATCAGCCCCAGCATTTT. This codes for CAWGQSSNQPQHF.

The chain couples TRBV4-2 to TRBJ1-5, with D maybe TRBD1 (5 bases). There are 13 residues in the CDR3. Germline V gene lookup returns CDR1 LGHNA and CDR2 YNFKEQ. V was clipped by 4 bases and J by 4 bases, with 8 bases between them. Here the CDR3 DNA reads TGTGCCAGCAGCCCAGGGATTAATCAGCCCCAGCATTTT. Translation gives CASSPGINQPQHF.

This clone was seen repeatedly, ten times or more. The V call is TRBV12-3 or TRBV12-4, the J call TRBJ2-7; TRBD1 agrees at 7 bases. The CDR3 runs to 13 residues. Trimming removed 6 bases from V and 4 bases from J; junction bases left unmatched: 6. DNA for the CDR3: TGTGCCAGCAGCCCCCAACAGGGGTACGAGCAGTACTTC. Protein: CASSPQQGYEQYF.

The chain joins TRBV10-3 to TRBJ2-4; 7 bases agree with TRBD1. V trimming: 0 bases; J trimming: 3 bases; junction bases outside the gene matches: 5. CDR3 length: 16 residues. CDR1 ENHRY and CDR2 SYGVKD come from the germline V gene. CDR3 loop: CAISESTGWDKNIQYF. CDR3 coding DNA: TGTGCCATCAGTGAGTCGACAGGGTGGGACAAAAACATTCAGTACTTC.

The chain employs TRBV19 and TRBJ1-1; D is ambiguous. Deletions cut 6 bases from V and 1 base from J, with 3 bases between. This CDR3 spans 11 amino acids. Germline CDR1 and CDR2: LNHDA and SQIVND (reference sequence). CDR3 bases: TGTGCCAGTAGCGGGAACACTGAAGCTTTCTTT. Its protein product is CASSGNTEAFF.

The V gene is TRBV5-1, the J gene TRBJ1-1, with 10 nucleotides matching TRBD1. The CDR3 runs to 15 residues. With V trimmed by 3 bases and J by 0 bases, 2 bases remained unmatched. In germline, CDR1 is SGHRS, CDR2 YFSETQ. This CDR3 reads CASSSGQGLNTEAFF. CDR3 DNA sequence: TGCGCCAGCAGCTCGGGACAGGGGTTGAACACTGAAGCTTTCTTT.

The CDR3 reads CASSLKGFIAKNIQYF. CDR3 DNA: TGTGCCAGCAGCTTAAAGGGGTTCATAGCCAAAAACATTCAGTACTTC. The rearrangement joins TRBV5-4 to TRBJ2-4; possible D gene TRBD1, 5 bases. CDR1 is SGHNT and CDR2 is YYREEE in the germline V gene (reference sequence). The CDR3 has 16 amino acids. Trimming stripped 2 bases from V and 0 bases from J, with 12 bases between.

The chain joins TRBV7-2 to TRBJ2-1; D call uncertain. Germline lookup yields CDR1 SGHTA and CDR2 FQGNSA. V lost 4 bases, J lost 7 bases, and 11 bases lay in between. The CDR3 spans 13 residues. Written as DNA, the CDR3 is TGTGCCAGCAGCTCAGCAATATTTAATGAGCAGTTCTTC. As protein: CASSSAIFNEQFF.

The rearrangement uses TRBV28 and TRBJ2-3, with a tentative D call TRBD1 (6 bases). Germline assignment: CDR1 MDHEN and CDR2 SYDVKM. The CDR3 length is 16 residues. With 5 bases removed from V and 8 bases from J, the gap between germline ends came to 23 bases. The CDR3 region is CASSHRAPGSWGTQYF. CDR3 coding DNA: TGTGCCAGCAGTCACAGGGCCCCCGGTTCGTGGGGTACGCAGTATTTT.

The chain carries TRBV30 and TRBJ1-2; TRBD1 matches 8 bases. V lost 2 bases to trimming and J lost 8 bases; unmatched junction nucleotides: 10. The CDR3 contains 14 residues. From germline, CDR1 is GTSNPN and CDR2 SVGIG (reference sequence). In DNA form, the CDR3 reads TGTGCCTGGAGTTCGGGGACAGGTTATCAGGGCTACACCTTC. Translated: CAWSSGTGYQGYTF.

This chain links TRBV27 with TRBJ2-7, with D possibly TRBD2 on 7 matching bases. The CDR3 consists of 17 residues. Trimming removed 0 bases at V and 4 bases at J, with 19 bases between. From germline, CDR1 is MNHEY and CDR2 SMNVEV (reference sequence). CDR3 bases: TGTGCCAGCAGTTTATCGGGATTGGCGGGGGCTCAGTACGAGCAGTACTTC. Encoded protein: CASSLSGLAGAQYEQYF.

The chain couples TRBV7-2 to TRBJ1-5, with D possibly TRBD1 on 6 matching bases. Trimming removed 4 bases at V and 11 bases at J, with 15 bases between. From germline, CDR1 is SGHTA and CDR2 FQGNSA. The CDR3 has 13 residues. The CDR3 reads CASSSIQGSAQHF. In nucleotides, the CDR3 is TGTGCCAGCAGCTCAATACAGGGATCAGCCCAGCATTTT. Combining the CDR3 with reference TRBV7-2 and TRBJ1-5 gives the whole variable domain GAGVSQSPSNKVTEKGKDVELRCDPISGHTALYWYRQSLGQGLEFLIYFQGNSAPDKSGLPSDRFSAERTGGSVSTLTIQRTQQEDSAVYLCASSSIQGSAQHFGDGTRLSIL.

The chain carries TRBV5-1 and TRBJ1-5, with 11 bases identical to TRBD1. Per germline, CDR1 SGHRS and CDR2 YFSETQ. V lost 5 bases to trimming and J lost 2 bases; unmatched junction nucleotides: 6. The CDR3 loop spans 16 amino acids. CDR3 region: CASSWTGGRGNQPQHF. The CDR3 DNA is TGCGCCAGCAGTTGGACAGGGGGCCGAGGCAATCAGCCCCAGCATTTT. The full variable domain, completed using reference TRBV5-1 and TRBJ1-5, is KAGVTQTPRYLIKTRGQQVTLSCSPISGHRSVSWYQQTPGQGLQFLFEYFSETQRNKGNFPGRFSGRQFSNSRSEMNVSTLELGDSALYLCASSWTGGRGNQPQHFGDGTRLSIL.

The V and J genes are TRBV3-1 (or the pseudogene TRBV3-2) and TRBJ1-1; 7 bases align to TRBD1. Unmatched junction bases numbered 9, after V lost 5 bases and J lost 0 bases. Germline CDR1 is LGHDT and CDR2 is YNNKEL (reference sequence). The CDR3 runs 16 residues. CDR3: CASSLGDRIMNTEAFF. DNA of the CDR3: TGTGCCAGCAGCTTGGGGGACAGAATTATGAACACTGAAGCTTTCTTT.

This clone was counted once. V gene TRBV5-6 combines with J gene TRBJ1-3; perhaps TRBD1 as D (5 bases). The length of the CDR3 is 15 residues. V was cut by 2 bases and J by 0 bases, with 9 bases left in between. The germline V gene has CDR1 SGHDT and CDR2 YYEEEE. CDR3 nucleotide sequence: TGTGCCAGCAGCTTAATACAGGTCTCTGGAAACACCATATATTTT. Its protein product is CASSLIQVSGNTIYF. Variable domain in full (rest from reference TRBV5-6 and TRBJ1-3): DAGVTQSPTHLIKTRGQQVTLRCSPKSGHDTVSWYQQALGQGPQFIFQYYEEEERQRGNFPDRFSGHQFPNYSSELNVNALLLGDSALYLCASSLIQVSGNTIYFGEGSWLTVV.

The CDR3 nucleotides are TGTGCCAGCTCGGGTTGGCCGAACACTGAAGCTTTCTTT. Amino acids: CASSGWPNTEAFF. This chain joins TRBV7-2 and TRBJ1-1; D remains unclear. The CDR3 runs to 13 residues. Between the trimmed V and J ends, which lost 8 bases and 1 base, there was a span of 11 bases. The germline V gene has CDR1 SGHTA and CDR2 FQGNSA.

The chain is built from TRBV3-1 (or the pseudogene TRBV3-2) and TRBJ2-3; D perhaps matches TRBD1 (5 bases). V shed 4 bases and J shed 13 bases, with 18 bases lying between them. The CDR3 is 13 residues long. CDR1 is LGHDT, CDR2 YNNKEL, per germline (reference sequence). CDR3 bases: TGTGCCAGCAGCCTAAATCAACAGGCGGTAGAGTATTTT. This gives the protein CASSLNQQAVEYF.

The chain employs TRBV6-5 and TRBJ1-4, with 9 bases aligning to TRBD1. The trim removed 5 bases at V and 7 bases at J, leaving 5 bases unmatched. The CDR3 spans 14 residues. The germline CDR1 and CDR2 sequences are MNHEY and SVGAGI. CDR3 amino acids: CASSKQGAFEKLFF. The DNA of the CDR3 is TGTGCCAGCAGTAAACAGGGGGCGTTTGAAAAACTGTTTTTT.

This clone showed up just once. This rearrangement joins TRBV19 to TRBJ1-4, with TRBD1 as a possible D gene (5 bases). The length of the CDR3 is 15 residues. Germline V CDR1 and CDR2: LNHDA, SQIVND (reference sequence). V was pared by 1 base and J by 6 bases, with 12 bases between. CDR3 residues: CASSIGGRVDEKLFF. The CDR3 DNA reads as TGTGCCAGTAGTATAGGCGGCAGGGTGGATGAAAAACTGTTTTTT.

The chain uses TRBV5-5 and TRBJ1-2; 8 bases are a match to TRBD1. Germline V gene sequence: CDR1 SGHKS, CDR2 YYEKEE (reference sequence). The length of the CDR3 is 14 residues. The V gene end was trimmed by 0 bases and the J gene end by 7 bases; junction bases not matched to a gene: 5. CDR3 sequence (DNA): TGTGCCAGCAGCTTGGAGGCAGGGGGCCTTGGCTACACCTTC. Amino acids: CASSLEAGGLGYTF.